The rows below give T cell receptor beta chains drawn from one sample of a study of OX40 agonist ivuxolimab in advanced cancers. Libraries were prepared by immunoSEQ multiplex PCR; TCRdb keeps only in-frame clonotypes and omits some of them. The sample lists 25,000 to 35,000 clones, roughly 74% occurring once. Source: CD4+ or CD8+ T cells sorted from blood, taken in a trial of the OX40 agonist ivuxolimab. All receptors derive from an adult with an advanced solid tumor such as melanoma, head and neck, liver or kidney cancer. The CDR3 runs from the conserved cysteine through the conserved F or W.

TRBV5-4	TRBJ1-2	CASSLAGGGRDYTF
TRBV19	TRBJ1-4	CASRPDRKSNFEKLFF
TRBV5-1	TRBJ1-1	CASSTWTGLNTEAFF
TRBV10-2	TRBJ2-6	CASMYSGANVLTF
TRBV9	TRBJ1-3	CASSAPSGNTIYF
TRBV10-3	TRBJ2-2	CAITPERGGSGELFF
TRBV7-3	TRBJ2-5	CASSSGQEETQYF
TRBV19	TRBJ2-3	CASRVSGGAGTQYF
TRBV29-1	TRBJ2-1	CSDRQGAPGEQFF
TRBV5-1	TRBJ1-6	CASSSQGPPSPLHF
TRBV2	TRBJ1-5	CASSETGSNQPQHF
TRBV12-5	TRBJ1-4	CASGLLGTGVGKLFF
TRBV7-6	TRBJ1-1	CGEGDTEAFF
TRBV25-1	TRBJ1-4	CASSLGQSTNEKLFF
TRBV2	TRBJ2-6	CASTLSSNVLTF
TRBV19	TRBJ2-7	CASSSLGTGSYEQYF
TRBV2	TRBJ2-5	CASSPRLDQETQYF
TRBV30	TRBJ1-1	CAWSLRGDTEAFF
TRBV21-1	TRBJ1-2	CASSKRSQAYGYTF
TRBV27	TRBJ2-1	CASRAGLAGGYNEQFF
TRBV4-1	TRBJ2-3	CASSQAGAGGQDTQYF
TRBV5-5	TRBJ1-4	CASSLTGSLINEKLFF
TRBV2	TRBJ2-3	CASSGDRTDTQYF
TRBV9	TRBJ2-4	CASSAPRGNIQYF
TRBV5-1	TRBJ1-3	CASSLGDTSGNTIYF
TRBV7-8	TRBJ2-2	CASSFLGARLTGELFF
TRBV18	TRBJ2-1	CASSPPGTGGSRRASEQFF
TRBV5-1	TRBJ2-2	CASSSGTGVNTGELFF
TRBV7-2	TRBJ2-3	CASSLVPGGGYTQYF
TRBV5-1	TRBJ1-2	CASSLRTGSYGYTF
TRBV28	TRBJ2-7	CASSLNPYEQYF
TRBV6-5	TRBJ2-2	CASNPFDTGELFF
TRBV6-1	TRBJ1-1	CASFTGGTEAFF
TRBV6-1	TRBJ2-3	CAISPRDRDADTQYF
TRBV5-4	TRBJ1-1	CASSWGQANTEAFF
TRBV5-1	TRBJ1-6	CASSLGDTDSPLHF
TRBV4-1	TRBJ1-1	CASSHEQNTEAFF
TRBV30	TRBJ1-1	CAWRGQRYLNTEAFF
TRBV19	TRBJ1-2	CASSIRTENGYTF
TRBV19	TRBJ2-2	CASSIPRTGGGGELFF
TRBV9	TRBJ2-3	CASSTGQRTDTQYF
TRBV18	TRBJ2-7	CASSSTTGQGFSDEQYF
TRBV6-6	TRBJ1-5	CASRPSGGDQPQHF
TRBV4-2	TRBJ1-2	CASSQERATGKWGYTF
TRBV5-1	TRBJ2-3	CASSLYSGGDGTQYF
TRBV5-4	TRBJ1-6	CASSRRQDNSPLHF
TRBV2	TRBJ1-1	CASSGSSGWDTEAFF
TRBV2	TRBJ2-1	CASSGRWENEQFF